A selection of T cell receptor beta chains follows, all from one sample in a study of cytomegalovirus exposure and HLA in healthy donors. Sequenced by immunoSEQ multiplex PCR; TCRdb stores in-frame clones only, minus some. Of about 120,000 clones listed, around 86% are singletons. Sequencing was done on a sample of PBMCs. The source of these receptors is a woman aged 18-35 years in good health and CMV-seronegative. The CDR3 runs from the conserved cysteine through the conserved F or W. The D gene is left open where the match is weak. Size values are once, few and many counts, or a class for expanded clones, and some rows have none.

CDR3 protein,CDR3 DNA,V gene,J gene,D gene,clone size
CASSTDKRGGNEQFF,TGTGCCAGTAGTACAGACAAAAGGGGAGGGAATGAGCAGTTCTTC,TRBV19,TRBJ2-1,TRBD2,-
CSASSKNIQYF,TGCAGTGCTAGTAGCAAAAACATTCAGTACTTC,TRBV20-1,TRBJ2-4,-,-
CASSLQTRTGKVYEQYF,TGTGCCAGCAGCTTACAGACCAGGACAGGCAAAGTCTACGAGCAGTACTTC,TRBV7-9,TRBJ2-7,TRBD1,once
CASSHRQTDNLWQETQYF,TGTGCCAGCAGCCATCGACAGACGGACAACCTATGGCAAGAGACCCAGTACTTC,TRBV28,TRBJ2-5,-,-
CASSLGLAGTNEQFF,TGTGCCAGCAGCTTAGGACTAGCGGGGACCAATGAGCAGTTCTTC,TRBV13,TRBJ2-1,TRBD2,-
CACKRAGGKNIQYF,TGTGCCTGCAAACGAGCGGGAGGGAAAAACATTCAGTACTTC,TRBV30,TRBJ2-4,TRBD2,-
CASSLGLAGIYEQYF,TGTGCCAGCAGCTTGGGACTAGCGGGTATCTACGAGCAGTACTTC,TRBV5-4,TRBJ2-7,TRBD2,-
CASSLGPGGQGEQFF,TGTGCCAGCAGCTTAGGGCCAGGGGGCCAAGGTGAGCAGTTCTTC,TRBV4-2,TRBJ2-1,TRBD1,-
CASSGNRIANYGYTF,TGTGCCAGCAGCGGAAACAGGATAGCTAACTATGGCTACACCTTC,TRBV9,TRBJ1-2,-,-
CASTSTGGTYEQYF,TGTGCCAGCACCTCGACAGGGGGCACCTACGAGCAGTACTTC,TRBV7-2,TRBJ2-7,TRBD1,once
CASTRQGGETQYF,TGTGCCAGCACCCGACAGGGCGGGGAGACCCAGTACTTC,TRBV25-1,TRBJ2-5,TRBD1,-
CASSQGVAGVYVGELFF,TGTGCCAGCAGCCAAGGAGTAGCGGGAGTATACGTCGGGGAGCTGTTTTTT,TRBV14,TRBJ2-2,TRBD2,-
CASSRRATNEKLFF,TGTGCCAGCAGTCGGAGAGCAACTAATGAAAAACTGTTTTTT,TRBV7-9,TRBJ1-4,-,-
CASSFRVGELFF,TGCGCCAGCAGCTTTAGAGTAGGGGAGCTGTTTTTT,TRBV5-1,TRBJ2-2,-,-
CAWAQSGSSYNEQFF,TGTGCCTGGGCCCAGTCGGGGAGCTCCTACAATGAGCAGTTCTTC,TRBV30,TRBJ2-1,-,-
CASSLEGLALSDTQYF,TGTGCCAGCAGCTTAGAGGGACTAGCTCTTTCAGATACGCAGTATTTT,TRBV13,TRBJ2-3,TRBD2,-
CASSFVAGEQFF,TGTGCCAGCAGCTTTGTAGCGGGAGAGCAGTTCTTC,TRBV5-6,TRBJ2-1,TRBD2,-
CASSQVRGRRSGNTIYF,TGCGCCAGCAGCCAAGTGAGGGGGCGCAGATCTGGAAACACCATATATTTT,TRBV4-1,TRBJ1-3,TRBD1,-
CSVESACTEAFF,TGCAGCGTTGAAAGCGCCTGCACTGAAGCTTTCTTT,TRBV29-1,TRBJ1-1,-,-
CASSPRQVSDTQYF,TGTGCCAGCTCACCGCGCCAGGTATCAGATACGCAGTATTTT,TRBV18,TRBJ2-3,-,few
CAISSDFYASGNTIYF,TGTGCCATCAGCTCGGACTTTTACGCGTCTGGAAACACCATATATTTT,TRBV10-3,TRBJ1-3,-,-
CASSYSKQVRHEQYF,TGTGCCAGCAGTTACTCGAAACAGGTACGGCACGAGCAGTACTTC,TRBV6-5,TRBJ2-7,-,-
CASSTVLADEQYF,TGTGCCAGCAGCACAGTACTAGCGGACGAGCAGTACTTC,TRBV6-5,TRBJ2-7,TRBD2,-
CASRAMGRNTDTQYF,TGTGCCAGCAGAGCCATGGGCAGAAACACAGATACGCAGTATTTT,TRBV27,TRBJ2-3,-,-
CASRALYRDTEAFF,TGCGCCAGCAGGGCCTTGTACAGAGACACTGAAGCTTTCTTT,TRBV4-1,TRBJ1-1,-,few
CASSLWTGQVSYGYTF,TGCGCCAGCAGCTTATGGACAGGCCAGGTATCCTATGGCTACACCTTC,TRBV5-1,TRBJ1-2,TRBD1,-
CASSFGSSRGYTF,TGTGCCAGCAGCTTCGGCTCATCCAGGGGCTACACCTTC,TRBV11-2,TRBJ1-2,-,-
CASRPGDRGFGNTIYF,TGTGCCAGCAGACCCGGTGACAGGGGTTTTGGAAACACCATATATTTT,TRBV7-6,TRBJ1-3,TRBD1,-
CASSWTGEEQYF,TGTGCCAGCAGCTGGACAGGAGAAGAGCAGTACTTC,TRBV5-5,TRBJ2-7,TRBD1,few
CASSPYRTGGMYTGELFF,TGTGCCAGCTCACCCTACAGGACAGGGGGCATGTACACCGGGGAGCTGTTTTTT,TRBV18,TRBJ2-2,TRBD1,-
CASSQAGAREQYF,TGTGCCAGCAGCCAAGCGGGAGCGAGAGAGCAGTACTTC,TRBV14,TRBJ2-7,-,-
CSVPGQGDYNEQFF,TGCAGCGTGCCGGGGCAGGGGGACTACAATGAGCAGTTCTTC,TRBV29-1,TRBJ2-1,TRBD1,-
CASTLDRSTGELFF,TGTGCCAGCACCCTGGACAGGAGCACCGGGGAGCTGTTTTTT,TRBV6-5,TRBJ2-2,TRBD1,-
CASSQYQREGGSDEQFF,TGCGCCAGCAGTCAATATCAGCGGGAAGGGGGGAGCGATGAGCAGTTCTTC,TRBV23-1,TRBJ2-1,-,-
CASSFSRKNTQYF,TGCGCCAGCAGCTTTTCGCGGAAAAATACGCAGTATTTT,TRBV5-1,TRBJ2-3,-,-
CASGGQLTGNTIYF,TGTGCCAGCGGAGGACAGCTAACTGGAAACACCATATATTTT,TRBV6-6,TRBJ1-3,-,-
CACRGRDRGNQPQHF,TGTGCCTGCCGGGGGCGGGACAGGGGGAATCAGCCCCAGCATTTT,TRBV19,TRBJ1-5,TRBD1,-
CAALPVAGVFHEQYF,TGTGCCGCGCTCCCGGTAGCGGGTGTTTTCCACGAGCAGTACTTC,TRBV28,TRBJ2-7,TRBD2,-
CASSVVSRTGELFF,TGTGCCAGCAGCGTAGTCTCCCGGACCGGGGAGCTGTTTTTT,TRBV9,TRBJ2-2,-,-
CASSLTGLYEQYF,TGCGCCAGCAGCTTGACTGGGCTCTACGAGCAGTACTTC,TRBV5-1,TRBJ2-7,-,-
CASSQVSGSEAFF,TGCGCCAGCAGCCAAGTCTCCGGGTCTGAAGCTTTCTTT,TRBV4-1,TRBJ1-1,-,once
CAWSEQGAFDEQYF,TGTGCCTGGAGCGAACAGGGGGCTTTCGACGAGCAGTACTTC,TRBV30,TRBJ2-7,TRBD1,-
CASSSSLAAYNEQFF,TGTGCCAGCAGTTCATCACTAGCGGCCTACAATGAGCAGTTCTTC,TRBV27,TRBJ2-1,TRBD2,-
CSVASQSNQPQHF,TGCAGCGTTGCTTCACAGAGCAATCAGCCCCAGCATTTT,TRBV29-1,TRBJ1-5,-,-
CASSGASGRGSTDTQYF,TGTGCCAGCAGCGGGGCTAGCGGGCGGGGAAGCACAGATACGCAGTATTTT,TRBV13,TRBJ2-3,TRBD2,-
CASSIGGEQYF,TGTGCCAGTAGTATCGGAGGCGAGCAGTACTTC,TRBV19,TRBJ2-7,-,-
CASSQGTNYGYTF,TGTGCCAGCAGCCAAGGGACAAACTATGGCTACACCTTC,TRBV14,TRBJ1-2,-,few
CASSFPKELAGASSTDTQYF,TGTGCCAGCAGCTTCCCCAAAGAATTAGCGGGAGCCTCTAGCACAGATACGCAGTATTTT,TRBV7-8,TRBJ2-3,TRBD2,-
CASSHRQTGTISPGELFF,TGCGCCAGCAGCCACCGACAAACCGGGACAATCTCTCCCGGGGAGCTGTTTTTT,TRBV4-1,TRBJ2-2,-,-
CASSAGGTSGQETQYF,TGCGCCAGCAGCGCCGGAGGGACTAGCGGACAAGAGACCCAGTACTTC,TRBV5-1,TRBJ2-5,TRBD2,-
CARVRAYRSYGYTF,TGTGCCAGAGTGAGAGCATACAGATCTTATGGCTACACCTTC,TRBV6-4,TRBJ1-2,-,-
CASSLTGNQPQHF,TGTGCCAGTAGTCTGACAGGGAATCAGCCCCAGCATTTT,TRBV19,TRBJ1-5,TRBD1,-
CASIVAGMNTEAFF,TGTGCCAGCATAGTGGCAGGGATGAACACTGAAGCTTTCTTT,TRBV6-6,TRBJ1-1,-,-
CATLGGYQETQYF,TGTGCCACCCTGGGAGGGTACCAAGAGACCCAGTACTTC,TRBV7-9,TRBJ2-5,TRBD2,-
CASSLPWDSEQYF,TGCGCCAGCAGTCTACCTTGGGACAGCGAGCAGTACTTC,TRBV23-1,TRBJ2-7,TRBD1,few
CAISESGLAALYNEQFF,TGTGCCATCAGTGAATCGGGACTAGCGGCACTCTACAATGAGCAGTTCTTC,TRBV10-3,TRBJ2-1,TRBD2,once
CASSPFSAGSKIATNEKLFF,TGCGCCAGCAGCCCTTTTAGCGCAGGTTCTAAAATCGCAACTAATGAAAAACTGTTTTTT,TRBV4-1,TRBJ1-4,-,-